This TCR beta chain was identified during a study of chemoradiotherapy in HPV16-positive cancers. This clone was counted between two and nine times. TCRdb keeps only in-frame clones here, not all; method: immunoSEQ multiplex PCR. The data show some 30,000 clones, roughly 75% seen once. V lost 5 bases to trimming and J lost 2 bases, with 9 bases between them. Germline loops: CDR1 SEHNR, CDR2 FQNEAQ (reference sequence). The CDR3 contains 13 residues. V usage is TRBV7-9 and J usage is TRBJ1-1, with D possibly being TRBD1 (5 bases). Material: blood, obtained from a patient who underwent chemoradiotherapy. The clonotype was recovered from a human donor with HPV-associated anogenital cancer. Written as DNA, the CDR3 is TGTGCCAGCAGCGGACACGGAAACACTGAAGCTTTCTTT. Protein sequence: CASSGHGNTEAFF.